The clone carrying this TCR beta chain came up a few times. Its antigen is undetermined. The data derive from a study of beta chain features in type 1 diabetes. Study summary: In age, gender and cell yields, patients were similar to healthy donors. Sorted cells numbering some 110 million were examined across all samples. Findings and caveats of the study: Type 1 diabetes patients had TCRB CDR3s that were shorter (moderately but significantly so) in all four CD4+ subsets. For patients, the naive, central memory and Treg TCRB repertoires appeared more alike than for healthy donors.

The entirety of the isolated RNA underwent reverse transcription, so expressed TCRB transcripts were sequenced. Naive, central memory and regulatory T cell samples came to a mean of approximately 3.3 million reads. The protocol was immunoSEQ multiplex PCR, while the TCRdb copy is restricted to in-frame clones and leaves out a portion. The sample contains 150,000 or so clones, 7.5% to 9.5% of which appear only once. The germline CDR1 and CDR2 sequences are WSHSY and SAAADI. Trimming stripped 7 bases from V and 0 bases from J, with 13 bases between. This CDR3 contains 15 residues. The rearrangement links TRBV10-2 to TRBJ2-1; maybe TRBD2 (6 bases). This TCR derives from a woman aged 18-29 years with type 1 diabetes. The sample consisted of central memory CD4+ T cells from blood. The CDR3 loop is CASMVGSGSYNEQFF. CDR3 DNA: TGCGCCAGCATGGTCGGGAGTGGCTCCTACAATGAGCAGTTCTTC.